These 12 T cell receptor beta chains came from one sample sequenced in a study of T cells in Graves' hyperthyroidism and ophthalmopathy. Template material for amplifying TCR beta CDR3 regions consisted of RNA transcripts. Researchers ran a first-round RT-PCR on the TCR CDR3 using the HTBI primer set. TCRdb analysed the multiplex PCR reads with MiXCR anew, one entry per CDR3 protein. Here the sample spans 600,000 or so distinct CDR3 sequences, 13% to 15% being singletons. Material: blood. Every receptor here comes from a woman aged 18-35 years with Graves' ophthalmopathy.

This clonotype has at least ten counts. V and J are TRBV30 and TRBJ2-2; tentatively, D is TRBD2 (7 bases). CDR3 length: 18 amino acids. Germline assignment: CDR1 GTSNPN and CDR2 SVGIG (reference sequence). Trimming stripped 0 bases from V and 1 base from J, with 18 bases between. The CDR3 DNA reads as TGTGCCTGGAGTGTACGACGTGCGGGGGCGAGGAACACCGGGGAGCTGTTTTTT. It yields the protein CAWSVRRAGARNTGELFF.

Worth noting for this clonotype: With a much larger clone just one base away, this may be a read error. This sequence joins TRBV20-1 and TRBJ1-5; TRBD1 matches at 7 bases. This CDR3 spans 15 amino acids. Germline CDR1 DFQATT, CDR2 SNEGSKA (reference sequence). Trimming took 6 bases from V and 2 from J; bases not matched to a gene: 10. The DNA of the CDR3 is TGCAGTGCAAGGTCTACAGGGGCTGGCAATCAGCCCCAGCATTTT. Protein product: CSARSTGAGNQPQHF.

This clonotype came up many times. The rearrangement joins TRBV27 to TRBJ1-5, with 8 bases fitting TRBD1. The ends lost 6 bases at V and 0 bases at J; junction bases unmatched: 7. Germline V gene data show CDR1 as MNHEY and CDR2 as SMNVEV (reference sequence). CDR3 length equals 16 residues. CDR3 in DNA: TGTGCCAGCAGCCGGGAACAGGGGGTTAGCAATCAGCCCCAGCATTTT. Translating gives CASSREQGVSNQPQHF.

The chain couples TRBV6-1 to TRBJ1-4; 8 bases are a match to TRBD1. The germline gives CDR1 MNHNS, CDR2 SASEGT. V lost 4 bases, J lost 5 bases, and 9 bases stayed unmatched. The CDR3 loop spans 16 amino acids. The CDR3 nucleotides read TGTGCCAGCAGTGGAACACCAGGGGGCTTCAATGAAAAACTGTTTTTT. Residues: CASSGTPGGFNEKLFF.

At least ten counts were recorded for this clonotype. The V call is TRBV27, the J call TRBJ2-1, with 8 positions matching TRBD2. V shed 7 bases and J 8 bases; nucleotides not matched to a gene: 19. The CDR3 length is 17 residues. Germline assignment: CDR1 MNHEY and CDR2 SMNVEV (reference sequence). Here the CDR3 reads CASNLYERELNGDEQFF. Written as DNA, the CDR3 is TGTGCCAGCAATCTATACGAGCGGGAGTTGAATGGTGATGAGCAGTTCTTC.

This clonotype came up many times. The chain uses TRBV28 and TRBJ2-3; 8 positions agree with TRBD1. The CDR3 is made up of 17 amino acids. Germline CDR1 is MDHEN and CDR2 is SYDVKM. The ends lost 5 bases at V and 3 bases at J; junction bases unmatched: 13. The CDR3 loop reads CASSRGTGRMGTDTQYF. Here the CDR3 DNA reads TGTGCCAGCAGTCGTGGGACAGGACGGATGGGAACAGATACGCAGTATTTT.

There are many counts of this clonotype. The rearrangement links TRBV5-1 to TRBJ2-3; 11 bases are a match to TRBD2. This CDR3 region has 15 residues. V lost 0 bases and J lost 6; bases outside the gene matches: 3. From germline, CDR1 is SGHRS and CDR2 YFSETQ. CDR3 DNA: TGCGCCAGCAGCTTGGGACTAGCGGGATATGATACGCAGTATTTT. It yields the protein CASSLGLAGYDTQYF.

This clonotype was seen more than once but under ten times. This chain uses TRBV27 with TRBJ2-7; 9 positions agree with TRBD2. V trimming: 9 bases; J trimming: 3 bases; junction bases outside the gene matches: 15. The CDR3 is 16 residues long. Germline V gives CDR1 MNHEY, CDR2 SMNVEV (reference sequence). CDR3 DNA: TGTGCCAGTCCCCCCACCCCCGCGGGGGGGGACTACGAGCAGTACTTC. It translates to CASPPTPAGGDYEQYF.

This clonotype came up many times. This chain joins TRBV29-1 and TRBJ1-1; possibly TRBD1 for D (5 bases). Germline assignment: CDR1 SQVTM and CDR2 ANQGSEA. Trimming left V 3 bases short and J 4 bases short, with 12 bases between. The CDR3 runs to 13 residues. This chain's CDR3 is CSVDDSWGTEAFF. The CDR3 DNA is TGCAGCGTTGACGACAGTTGGGGCACTGAAGCTTTCTTT.

The chain is built from TRBV6-1 and TRBJ1-1; D unclear. The length of the CDR3 is 14 residues. Per germline, CDR1 MNHNS and CDR2 SASEGT. Trimming took off 6 bases at V and 3 bases at J, with 14 bases between the two ends. DNA for the CDR3: TGTGCCAGCAGCCTAACTAATATTCACACTGAAGCTTTCTTT. Translated, it gives CASSLTNIHTEAFF.

This clonotype was observed a few times. This sequence joins TRBV4-3 and TRBJ2-7; 8 nucleotides line up with TRBD1. V was clipped by 1 base and J by 4 bases; unmatched bases: 6. This CDR3 is 15 amino acids long. Germline loops: CDR1 LGHNA, CDR2 YSLEER. CDR3 bases: TGCGCCAGCAGCCAAGGGACAGGGCCTTATTACGAGCAGTACTTC. Its protein is CASSQGTGPYYEQYF.

This clonotype was counted only a few times. The rearrangement joins TRBV19 to TRBJ2-7; 11 bases fit TRBD1. The junction had 6 bases not matched to a gene; V was cut back by 5 bases and J by 6 bases. From germline, CDR1 is LNHDA and CDR2 SQIVND (reference sequence). The length of the CDR3 is 14 residues. DNA for the CDR3: TGTGCCAGTAGTCATCCGGGACAGGGGGGCGAGCAGTACTTC. Translation: CASSHPGQGGEQYF.